One and the same sample provided the 30 T cell receptor beta chains below, sequenced in a study of Tregs in tolerant kidney transplant recipients. Assay: immunoSEQ multiplex PCR; the TCRdb copy retains only in-frame clones and omits some. The sample has about 240,000 clones; roughly four fifths are singletons. The sequencing input was CD4+ T cells from blood. The receptors were sampled from a human donor in good health.

This chain links TRBV7-5 with TRBJ2-3. TRBV7-5 is annotated as a pseudogene. This CDR3 is built from 12 residues. CDR3 nucleotide sequence: TGTGCCAGAACCCCTCACACAGATACGCAGTATTTT. Translated: CARTPHTDTQYF.

This rearrangement joins TRBV5-1 to TRBJ2-5; TRBD1 might be the D (6 bases). V was shortened by 3 bases and J by 4 bases, with 10 bases between the two germline ends. Germline-derived CDR1 and CDR2 are SGHRS and YFSETQ. This CDR3 is built from 13 residues. In nucleotides, the CDR3 is TGCGCCAGCAGCTCAACAGGGAGAGAGACCCAGTACTTC. The encoded protein is CASSSTGRETQYF.

The CDR3: CASSLIQGMSGNTIYF. CDR3 DNA: TGTGCCAGCAGCTTGATACAGGGGATGTCTGGAAACACCATATATTTT. This chain joins TRBV5-4 and TRBJ1-3; TRBD1 agrees at 7 bases. CDR3 length: 16 residues. The V gene end was trimmed by 1 base and the J gene end by 1 base; junction bases not matched to a gene: 5. Looked up from germline, CDR1 is SGHNT and CDR2 is YYREEE (reference sequence).

The V gene is TRBV6-5, the J gene TRBJ1-2; a possible D gene is TRBD1 (5 bases). From germline, CDR1 is MNHEY and CDR2 SVGAGI. The ends were cut back, 7 bases at V and 4 bases at J, with 19 bases in the middle. This CDR3 contains 15 residues. The CDR3, as DNA: TGTGCCAGCACTCTTCGGACCGGGACGGTCTATGGCTACACCTTC. Translated: CASTLRTGTVYGYTF.

The chain uses TRBV19 and TRBJ2-7; D is uncertain. CDR3 length: 14 residues. Germline CDR1 is LNHDA and CDR2 is SQIVND (reference sequence). The V gene lost 5 bases and the J gene lost 2 bases, with 13 bases spanning the gap. This CDR3 is CASSSWGSTYEQYF. DNA of the CDR3: TGTGCCAGTAGTTCGTGGGGATCTACCTACGAGCAGTACTTC.

This clone was recorded a few times. V and J are TRBV11-2 and TRBJ2-1, with D uncertain. V was clipped by 8 bases and J by 7 bases, with 6 bases between them. CDR3 size: 10 residues. CDR1 SGHAT and CDR2 FQNNGV come from the germline V gene. Here the CDR3 DNA reads TGTGCCAGCGGAGCGAATGAGCAGTTCTTC. Amino acid sequence: CASGANEQFF.

The V and J genes are TRBV7-2 and TRBJ2-5; 7 bases map to TRBD2. Germline V gene lookup returns CDR1 SGHTA and CDR2 FQGNSA. The junction had 6 bases not matched to a gene; V was cut back by 3 bases and J by 5 bases. CDR3 length: 14 residues. CDR3 amino acids: CASSFQLGGETQYF. The CDR3 coding sequence is TGTGCCAGCAGCTTCCAGCTGGGAGGGGAGACCCAGTACTTC. Based on the CDR3 plus reference TRBV7-2 and TRBJ2-5, the full variable domain is GAGVSQSPSNKVTEKGKDVELRCDPISGHTALYWYRQSLGQGLEFLIYFQGNSAPDKSGLPSDRFSAERTGGSVSTLTIQRTQQEDSAVYLCASSFQLGGETQYFGPGTRLLVL.

J is TRBJ1-1 and V is TRBV9; D not certain. The CDR3 is 15 amino acids. Trimming shortened V by 0 bases and J by 5 bases, and 14 bases separated the two germline ends. Germline V CDR1 and CDR2: SGDLS, YYNGEE. The CDR3 DNA reads TGTGCCAGCAGCGTAGACCCCCGCTTGGGGACTGAAGCTTTCTTT. Translating it yields CASSVDPRLGTEAFF.

The chain has TRBV7-2 and TRBJ2-7, with 9 bases that match TRBD2. V trimming: 2 bases; J trimming: 3 bases; junction bases outside the gene matches: 5. The CDR3 sequence is 15 residues long. Germline V lookup: CDR1 SGHTA, CDR2 FQGNSA. CDR3 amino acids: CASSLRLADGYEQYF. The CDR3 DNA sequence: TGTGCCAGCAGCTTAAGACTAGCGGATGGCTACGAGCAGTACTTC.

V is TRBV6-5 and J is TRBJ1-1; tentative D call: TRBD1 (5 bases). Per germline, CDR1 MNHEY and CDR2 SVGAGI. This CDR3 spans 15 amino acids. Trimming shortened V by 5 bases and J by 5 bases, and 18 bases separated the two germline ends. CDR3 DNA: TGTGCCAGCAGTAATACCATGGGGCGAATAACTGAAGCTTTCTTT. Amino acids: CASSNTMGRITEAFF.

The chain has TRBV11-2 and TRBJ2-1; TRBD2 matches 13 bases. Germline CDR1 is SGHAT and CDR2 is FQNNGV. The trim removed 1 base at V and 1 base at J, leaving 1 base unmatched. This CDR3 has 17 amino acids. In DNA, the CDR3 is TGTGCCAGCAGCTTAGGGACTAGCGGGAGATCCTACAATGAGCAGTTCTTC. Encoded protein: CASSLGTSGRSYNEQFF. Looking up the rest from reference TRBV11-2 and TRBJ2-1 gives the full variable domain: EAGVAQSPRYKIIEKRQSVAFWCNPISGHATLYWYQQILGQGPKLLIQFQNNGVVDDSQLPKDRFSAERLKGVDSTLKIQPAKLEDSAVYLCASSLGTSGRSYNEQFFGPGTRLTVL.

This clone was picked up one time. The chain links TRBV5-4 to TRBJ1-1; 8 bases align to TRBD1. Per germline, CDR1 SGHNT and CDR2 YYREEE (reference sequence). CDR3 length: 16 amino acids. V shed 4 bases, J shed 4 bases, and the junction held 12 bases outside the gene matches. In DNA form, the CDR3 reads TGTGCCAGCAGCAGGCCTGAGCGGACAGGGATCACTGAAGCTTTCTTT. Translation: CASSRPERTGITEAFF.

V usage is TRBV15 and J usage is TRBJ2-1; TRBD2 aligns across 7 bases. The CDR3 runs to 14 residues. With 5 bases clipped from V and 3 bases from J, the junction kept 4 bases outside the gene matches. CDR1 is LNHNV, CDR2 YYDKDF, per germline (reference sequence). CDR3 DNA sequence: TGTGCCACCAGCGGCGGGAGTGACTACAATGAGCAGTTCTTC. As protein: CATSGGSDYNEQFF.

This clone was seen a single time. The chain couples TRBV10-3 to TRBJ2-7; 9 bases agree with TRBD2. V lost 4 bases and J lost 2; bases outside the gene matches: 3. The V gene's germline CDR1 is ENHRY and CDR2 SYGVKD. This CDR3 region has 14 residues. CDR3 residues: CAISVASGAYEQYF. CDR3 nucleotide sequence: TGTGCCATCAGTGTGGCTAGCGGGGCCTACGAGCAGTACTTC.

The V call is TRBV29-1, the J call TRBJ1-4; the match to TRBD1 covers 7 bases. CDR3 length: 13 amino acids. V lost 3 bases, J lost 7 bases, and 5 bases stayed unmatched. CDR1 and CDR2 from the germline V gene are SQVTM and ANQGSEA. This CDR3 is CSVEAQGGEKLFF. The CDR3 DNA is TGCAGCGTTGAGGCTCAGGGGGGTGAAAAACTGTTTTTT.

In its sample, this clone was seen once. The genes are TRBV6-1 and TRBJ2-1; tentatively, D is TRBD1 (5 bases). Germline V gives CDR1 MNHNS, CDR2 SASEGT. CDR3 length equals 14 residues. V lost 6 bases to trimming and J lost 3 bases, with 12 bases between them. CDR3 protein: CASSRSDSYNEQFF. DNA for the CDR3: TGTGCCAGCAGCCGATCCGACAGCTACAATGAGCAGTTCTTC.

The rearrangement links TRBV5-1 to TRBJ2-5; D is unclear. Between the trimmed V and J ends, which lost 2 bases and 5 bases, there was a span of 7 bases. CDR1 and CDR2 from the germline V gene are SGHRS and YFSETQ. The CDR3 is 12 amino acids. Here the CDR3 DNA reads TGCGCCAGCAGCTTAACCGCGGAGACCCAGTACTTC. Translating gives CASSLTAETQYF.

The rearrangement links TRBV7-6 to TRBJ2-3; D perhaps matches TRBD1 (5 bases). Trimming cost V 0 bases and J 9 bases, with 16 bases left between them. CDR3 size: 15 residues. From germline, CDR1 is SGHVS and CDR2 FNYEAQ. The CDR3 region has the DNA TGTGCCAGCAGCTTAGCGGAAGGGGCTCCGGTAACGCAGTATTTT. This translates into CASSLAEGAPVTQYF.

The rearrangement joins TRBV6-6 to TRBJ1-5, with D possibly TRBD1 on 6 matching bases. CDR3 length: 15 residues. The germline gives CDR1 MNHNY, CDR2 SVGAGI (reference sequence). Trimming took off 7 bases at V and 1 base at J, with 14 bases between the two ends. The CDR3 nucleotides read TGTGCCAGCACCGACGGGGGGCGAAGCAATCAGCCCCAGCATTTT. Its translation: CASTDGGRSNQPQHF.

Only one count was recorded for this clone. The chain links TRBV7-3 to TRBJ1-1; 8 bases match TRBD1. The CDR3 spans 14 residues. Losses at the gene ends were 3 bases for V and 4 bases for J; bases not matched to a gene: 4. Germline loops: CDR1 SGHTA, CDR2 FQGTGA. The CDR3 DNA reads TGTGCCAGCAGCTTCGACAGGGGCGGCACTGAAGCTTTCTTT. Translating gives CASSFDRGGTEAFF.

CDR3 protein: CASSFEQGTTGELFF. The CDR3 DNA reads as TGTGCCAGCAGCTTTGAACAGGGAACAACCGGGGAGCTGTTTTTT. The chain uses TRBV5-5 and TRBJ2-2, with a weak D call TRBD1 (6 bases). This CDR3 contains 15 residues. V dropped 2 bases and J dropped 5 bases, with 13 bases sitting between them. Germline V lookup: CDR1 SGHKS, CDR2 YYEKEE (reference sequence).

The chain links TRBV6-1 to TRBJ1-6; D gene unclear. The CDR3 is 13 residues long. The germline CDR1 and CDR2 sequences are MNHNS and SASEGT. The V end lost 6 bases, the J end lost 6 bases, and 9 bases lay between the germline ends. The CDR3 DNA is TGTGCCAGCAGGAGGAATTCTAATTCACCCCTCCACTTT. Protein: CASRRNSNSPLHF.

The chain carries TRBV9 and TRBJ1-2; D is perhaps TRBD1 (5 bases). Between the trimmed V and J ends, which lost 5 bases and 0 bases, there was a span of 14 bases. The CDR3 is 15 residues long. Germline V lookup: CDR1 SGDLS, CDR2 YYNGEE. Here the CDR3 reads CASSRDLPANYGYTF. The CDR3, as DNA: TGTGCCAGCAGTCGGGACCTCCCAGCTAACTATGGCTACACCTTC. The full variable domain, completed using reference TRBV9 and TRBJ1-2, is DSGVTQTPKHLITATGQRVTLRCSPRSGDLSVYWYQQSLDQGLQFLIQYYNGEERAKGNILERFSAQQFPDLHSELNLSSLELGDSALYFCASSRDLPANYGYTFGSGTRLTVV.

The chain employs TRBV7-9 and TRBJ1-3; TRBD1 agrees at 8 bases. The ends lost 1 base at V and 3 bases at J; junction bases unmatched: 2. In germline, CDR1 is SEHNR, CDR2 FQNEAQ (reference sequence). The CDR3 runs 15 residues. CDR3 in amino acids: CASSLVTGGGNTIYF. CDR3 DNA sequence: TGTGCCAGCAGCTTAGTAACAGGGGGTGGAAACACCATATATTTT.

This clone was counted only a few times. This sequence joins TRBV29-1 and TRBJ1-3; D is ambiguous. The germline CDR1 and CDR2 sequences are SQVTM and ANQGSEA. This CDR3 spans 14 amino acids. Trimming took 0 bases from V and 0 from J, leaving 6 bases between them. CDR3 bases: TGCAGCGTTGAAGATTGGCCCTCTGGAAACACCATATATTTT. It translates to CSVEDWPSGNTIYF.

This clone has a handful of counts. This chain joins TRBV7-2 and TRBJ1-2; the D gene is possibly TRBD1 (5 bases). Trimming took 5 bases from V and 8 from J, leaving 12 bases between them. This CDR3 has 12 amino acids. The germline V gene has CDR1 SGHTA and CDR2 FQGNSA. The CDR3 DNA sequence: TGTGCCAGCAGCCTCAGGGACCTCGGCTACACCTTC. It specifies CASSLRDLGYTF. Looking up the rest from reference TRBV7-2 and TRBJ1-2 gives the full variable domain: GAGVSQSPSNKVTEKGKDVELRCDPISGHTALYWYRQSLGQGLEFLIYFQGNSAPDKSGLPSDRFSAERTGGSVSTLTIQRTQQEDSAVYLCASSLRDLGYTFGSGTRLTVV.

This clone occurred a few times. The J gene is TRBJ1-1, the V gene TRBV18; D gene ambiguous. The germline V and J ends were trimmed by 0 bases and 13 bases, with 12 bases remaining between them. The CDR3 contains 12 residues. Per the germline V gene, CDR1 is KGHSH and CDR2 is LQKENI. CDR3 DNA sequence: TGTGCCAGCTCACCACCGGTCGGACTACGTTTCTTT. Translated, it gives CASSPPVGLRFF. Full variable domain (missing parts from reference TRBV18 and TRBJ1-1): NAGVMQNPRHLVRRRGQEARLRCSPMKGHSHVYWYRQLPEEGLKFMVYLQKENIIDESGMPKERFSAEFPKEGPSILRIQQVVRGDSAAYFCASSPPVGLRFFGQGTRLTVV.

This clone was counted a single time. V is TRBV7-8 and J is TRBJ2-3, with 8 bases aligning to TRBD2. The CDR3 spans 18 residues. The germline CDR1 and CDR2 sequences are SGHVS and FQNEAQ. J was trimmed by 5 bases and V by 3 bases; bases with no gene match: 16. CDR3 nucleotide sequence: TGTGCCAGCAGCTTGAGAACCTCAGCGGGGGCAAACCTAGATACGCAGTATTTT. Residues: CASSLRTSAGANLDTQYF.

The V gene is TRBV6-1, the J gene TRBJ1-6, with a tentative D call TRBD1 (5 bases). The CDR3 totals 13 residues. V was clipped by 6 bases and J by 6 bases, with 9 bases between them. Per the germline V gene, CDR1 is MNHNS and CDR2 is SASEGT. The CDR3 nucleotides read TGTGCCAGCAGGCAGGGTAGTAATTCACCCCTCCACTTT. Translating it yields CASRQGSNSPLHF.

This clone has a single count. The chain links TRBV5-1 to TRBJ2-5, with D possibly being TRBD1 (6 bases). Trimming took 5 bases from V and 2 from J, leaving 19 bases between them. The germline CDR1 and CDR2 sequences are SGHRS and YFSETQ. This CDR3 region has 16 residues. The CDR3 DNA reads as TGCGCCAGCAGTCGGGGTCGGACAGAACCTCAAGAGACCCAGTACTTC. As protein: CASSRGRTEPQETQYF.